This TCR beta chain appears in the sequencing data of a study of blood T cells in healthy people across ages. Study-level points and caveats: From one million sequenced T cells, diversity estimates were lower bounds. Per million T cells, the diversity of TCR beta decreased roughly linearly as age advanced. Compared with aged donors, long-lived donors showed fewer expanded clones, suggesting selection.

Primers used in a second PCR of about 6 to 11 cycles were a sample-barcoded 5' primer and a J-beta primer mix. TCRdb re-called the 5' RACE reads with MiXCR, one entry per CDR3 protein. The data contain some 1.8 million distinct CDR3 sequences, roughly two fifths of them singletons. The study isolated at least 7 million PBMCs from each sample. The trim removed 6 bases at V and 9 bases at J, leaving 9 bases unmatched. The CDR3 totals 13 residues. Per the germline V gene, CDR1 is MNHEY and CDR2 is SVGEGT. This clonotype was detected only a few times. No antigen is known for it. The sample consisted of blood. The receptor was derived from a human donor in good health. The chain uses TRBV6-2 or TRBV6-3 and TRBJ2-3, with 7 bases matching TRBD2. The CDR3 bases are TGTGCCAGCAGGTACGGACTAGTAACGACGCAGTATTTT. As protein: CASRYGLVTTQYF.